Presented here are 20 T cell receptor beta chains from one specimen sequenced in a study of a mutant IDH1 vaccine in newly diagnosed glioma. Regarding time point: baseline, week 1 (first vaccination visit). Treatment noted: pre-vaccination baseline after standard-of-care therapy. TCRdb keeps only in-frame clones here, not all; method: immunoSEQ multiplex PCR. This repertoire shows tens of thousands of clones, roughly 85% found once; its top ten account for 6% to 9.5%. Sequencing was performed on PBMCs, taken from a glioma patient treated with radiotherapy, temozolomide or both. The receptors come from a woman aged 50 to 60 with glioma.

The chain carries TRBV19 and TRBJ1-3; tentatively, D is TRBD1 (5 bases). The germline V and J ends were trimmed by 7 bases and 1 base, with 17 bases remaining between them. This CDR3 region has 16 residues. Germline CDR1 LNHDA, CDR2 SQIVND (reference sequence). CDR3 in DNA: TGTGCCAGTACCCGAATGGGGCACCGGTCTGGAAACACCATATATTTT. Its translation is CASTRMGHRSGNTIYF.

In DNA form, the CDR3 reads TGTGCCAGCTCACCCCCGCTCAAGGGGGGTCAAAATGAAAAACTGTTTTTT. Translation gives CASSPPLKGGQNEKLFF. This chain connects TRBV18 to TRBJ1-4, with D maybe TRBD1 (6 bases). Germline-derived CDR1 and CDR2 are KGHSH and LQKENI. Trimming shortened V by 3 bases and J by 5 bases, and 19 bases separated the two germline ends. The length of the CDR3 is 17 residues.

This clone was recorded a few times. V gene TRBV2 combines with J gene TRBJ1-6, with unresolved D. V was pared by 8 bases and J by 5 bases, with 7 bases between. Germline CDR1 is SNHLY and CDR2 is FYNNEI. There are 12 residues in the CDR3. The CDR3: CASVQNNSPLHF. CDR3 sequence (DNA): TGTGCCAGCGTACAGAATAATTCACCCCTCCACTTT.

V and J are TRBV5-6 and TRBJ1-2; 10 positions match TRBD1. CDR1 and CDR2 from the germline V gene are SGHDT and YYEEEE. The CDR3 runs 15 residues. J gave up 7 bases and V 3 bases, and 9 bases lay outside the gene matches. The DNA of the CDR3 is TGTGCCAGCAGCTCCCGGGACAGGGGAACGGGTGGCTACACCTTC. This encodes CASSSRDRGTGGYTF.

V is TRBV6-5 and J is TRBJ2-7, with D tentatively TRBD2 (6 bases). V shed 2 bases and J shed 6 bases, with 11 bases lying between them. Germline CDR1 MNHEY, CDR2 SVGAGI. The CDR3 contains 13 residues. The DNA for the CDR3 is TGTGCCAGCAGTTACCCCCCCGGGGGCGAGCAGTACTTC. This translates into CASSYPPGGEQYF.

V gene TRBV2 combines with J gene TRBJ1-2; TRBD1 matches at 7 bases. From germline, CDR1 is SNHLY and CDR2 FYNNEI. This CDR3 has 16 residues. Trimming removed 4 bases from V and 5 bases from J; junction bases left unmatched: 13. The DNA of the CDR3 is TGTGCCAGCAGTGGAGAAAGGGGGCGGTGGCGGTATGGCTACACCTTC. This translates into CASSGERGRWRYGYTF.

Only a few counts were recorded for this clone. CDR3 amino acids: CASSLDGTGYGYTF. The CDR3 DNA sequence: TGTGCCAGCAGCCTTGACGGGACAGGGTATGGCTACACCTTC. This chain joins TRBV5-4 and TRBJ1-2; 9 bases are shared with TRBD1. The CDR3 is made up of 14 amino acids. V lost 4 bases to trimming and J lost 5 bases; unmatched junction nucleotides: 6. Looked up from germline, CDR1 is SGHNT and CDR2 is YYREEE (reference sequence).

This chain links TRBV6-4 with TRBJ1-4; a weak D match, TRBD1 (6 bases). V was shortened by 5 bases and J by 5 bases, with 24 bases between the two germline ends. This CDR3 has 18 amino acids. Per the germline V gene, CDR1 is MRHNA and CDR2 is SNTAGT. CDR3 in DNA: TGTGCCAGCAGTCGACTTAATCCCCCGGGACAACAGAATGAAAAACTGTTTTTT. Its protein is CASSRLNPPGQQNEKLFF.

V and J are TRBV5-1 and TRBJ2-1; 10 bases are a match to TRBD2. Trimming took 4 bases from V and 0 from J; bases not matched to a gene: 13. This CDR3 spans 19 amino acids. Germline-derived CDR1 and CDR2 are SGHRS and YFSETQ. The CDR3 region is CASSELPPLAGSSYNEQFF. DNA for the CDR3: TGCGCCAGCAGCGAACTGCCCCCACTAGCGGGGAGCTCCTACAATGAGCAGTTCTTC. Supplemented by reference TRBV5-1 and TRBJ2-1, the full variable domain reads KAGVTQTPRYLIKTRGQQVTLSCSPISGHRSVSWYQQTPGQGLQFLFEYFSETQRNKGNFPGRFSGRQFSNSRSEMNVSTLELGDSALYLCASSELPPLAGSSYNEQFFGPGTRLTVL.

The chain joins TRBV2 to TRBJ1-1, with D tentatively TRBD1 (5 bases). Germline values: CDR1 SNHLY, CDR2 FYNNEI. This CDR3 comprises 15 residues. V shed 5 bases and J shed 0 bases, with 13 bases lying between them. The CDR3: CASSSQGNMNTEAFF. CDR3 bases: TGTGCCAGCAGTTCGCAGGGCAACATGAACACTGAAGCTTTCTTT.

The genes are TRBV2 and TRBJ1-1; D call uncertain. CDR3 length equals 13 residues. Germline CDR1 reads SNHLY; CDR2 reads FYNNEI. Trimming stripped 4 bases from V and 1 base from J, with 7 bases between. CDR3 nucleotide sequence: TGTGCCAGCAGTGTACAGCGGAACACTGAAGCTTTCTTT. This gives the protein CASSVQRNTEAFF.

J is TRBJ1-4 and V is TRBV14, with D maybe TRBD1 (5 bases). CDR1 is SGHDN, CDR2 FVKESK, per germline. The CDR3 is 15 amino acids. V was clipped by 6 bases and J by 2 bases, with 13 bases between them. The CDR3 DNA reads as TGTGCCAGCAGTTTGCCGGGGCTTACTAATGAAAAACTGTTTTTT. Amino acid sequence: CASSLPGLTNEKLFF.

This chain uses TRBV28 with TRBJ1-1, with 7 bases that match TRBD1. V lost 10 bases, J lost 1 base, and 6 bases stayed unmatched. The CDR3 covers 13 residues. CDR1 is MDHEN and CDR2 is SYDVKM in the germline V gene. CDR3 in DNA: TGTGCCACCTCCGGGACAGCGAACACTGAAGCTTTCTTT. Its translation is CATSGTANTEAFF.

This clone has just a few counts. CDR3 DNA: TGTGCCAGCAGTGACCTACTATTCCCAGATACGCAGTATTTT. It is translated as CASSDLLFPDTQYF. The rearrangement joins TRBV25-1 to TRBJ2-3; D remains ambiguous. V lost 3 bases and J lost 4, with 11 bases in between. The CDR3 contains 14 residues. Germline assignment: CDR1 MGHDK and CDR2 SYGVNS.

CDR3 sequence: CAWSAGTEGFQPQHF. CDR3 DNA: TGTGCCTGGAGTGCCGGGACAGAGGGCTTCCAGCCCCAGCATTTT. This chain uses TRBV30 with TRBJ1-5; 7 nucleotides line up with TRBD1. J was trimmed by 7 bases and V by 1 base; bases with no gene match: 10. Germline V CDR1 and CDR2: GTSNPN, SVGIG (reference sequence). This CDR3 is 15 amino acids long.

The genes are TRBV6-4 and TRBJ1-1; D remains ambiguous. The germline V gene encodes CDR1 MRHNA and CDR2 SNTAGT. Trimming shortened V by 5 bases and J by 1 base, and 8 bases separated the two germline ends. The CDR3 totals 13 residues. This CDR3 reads CASSNMGNTEAFF. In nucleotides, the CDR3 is TGTGCCAGCAGTAATATGGGGAACACTGAAGCTTTCTTT.

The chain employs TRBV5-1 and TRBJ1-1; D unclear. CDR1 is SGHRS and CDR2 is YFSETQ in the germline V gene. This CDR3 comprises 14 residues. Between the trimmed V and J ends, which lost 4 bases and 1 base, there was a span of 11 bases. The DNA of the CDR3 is TGCGCCAGCAGCCTAACCGCCTCGAACACTGAAGCTTTCTTT. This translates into CASSLTASNTEAFF.

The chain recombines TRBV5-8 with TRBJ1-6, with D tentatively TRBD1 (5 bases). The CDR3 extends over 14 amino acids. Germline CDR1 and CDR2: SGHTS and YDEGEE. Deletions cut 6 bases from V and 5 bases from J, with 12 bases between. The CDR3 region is CASTSGRNNSPLHF. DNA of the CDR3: TGTGCCAGCACCTCGGGACGGAATAATTCACCCCTCCACTTT.

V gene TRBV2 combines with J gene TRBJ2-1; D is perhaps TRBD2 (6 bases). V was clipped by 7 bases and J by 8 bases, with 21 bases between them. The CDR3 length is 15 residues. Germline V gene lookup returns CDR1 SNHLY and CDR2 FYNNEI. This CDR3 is CASIQEGLGNDEQFF. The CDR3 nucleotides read TGTGCCAGCATCCAAGAGGGACTCGGCAATGATGAGCAGTTCTTC.

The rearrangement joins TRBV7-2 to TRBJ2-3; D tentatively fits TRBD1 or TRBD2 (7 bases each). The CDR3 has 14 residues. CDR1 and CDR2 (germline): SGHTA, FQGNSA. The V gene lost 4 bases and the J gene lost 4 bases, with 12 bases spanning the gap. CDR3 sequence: CASSSQGGPDTQYF. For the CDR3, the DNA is TGTGCCAGCAGCTCCCAGGGGGGGCCAGATACGCAGTATTTT. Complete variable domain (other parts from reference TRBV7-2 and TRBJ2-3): GAGVSQSPSNKVTEKGKDVELRCDPISGHTALYWYRQSLGQGLEFLIYFQGNSAPDKSGLPSDRFSAERTGGSVSTLTIQRTQQEDSAVYLCASSSQGGPDTQYFGPGTRLTVL.